The rows below give T cell receptor beta chains drawn from one sample of a study of CD4+ T cells in melanoma. This table comes from immunoSEQ multiplex PCR, and its TCRdb copy is limited to in-frame clones, with some not included. The top ten clones hold 12% of a sample with about 50,000 clones, roughly 89% of them seen once. Sequences were obtained from peripheral blood. All receptors derive from a human donor with melanoma. Both conserved end residues are part of each CDR3. Fields, in order: clone size, D gene, V gene, J gene, CDR3 protein, CDR3 DNA. D genes are given only for firm matches. The listing skips clone size in some rows; elsewhere it reads once, few, many or a size class.

>-|-|TRBV7-8|TRBJ1-2
CASSLEGETRGYGYTF
TGTGCCAGCAGCTTAGAGGGAGAGACCCGGGGCTATGGCTACACCTTC
>-|TRBD2|TRBV25-1|TRBJ2-1
CASSESRGGYNEQFF
TGTGCCAGCAGTGAATCTCGCGGGGGCTACAATGAGCAGTTCTTC
>few|-|TRBV6-1|TRBJ1-6
CASTPGALRSPLHF
TGTGCCAGCACCCCGGGGGCGCTTCGGTCACCCCTCCACTTT
>-|TRBD1|TRBV2|TRBJ2-1
CATRTGTGLYNEQFF
TGTGCCACTAGAACCGGGACAGGGCTATACAATGAGCAGTTCTTC
>-|TRBD1|TRBV7-9|TRBJ2-7
CASSLPPGQRYEQYF
TGTGCCAGCAGCTTACCCCCGGGACAGCGGTACGAGCAGTACTTC
>-|TRBD1|TRBV13|TRBJ1-3
CASSPDRAGNTIYF
TGTGCCAGCAGCCCCGACAGGGCTGGAAACACCATATATTTT
>once|TRBD1|TRBV6-6|TRBJ1-1
CASTITGGANTEAFF
TGTGCCAGCACCATAACAGGGGGCGCGAACACTGAAGCTTTCTTT
>-|TRBD1|TRBV7-9|TRBJ2-1
CASSPQTGGDYNEQFF
TGTGCCAGCAGCCCCCAAACAGGGGGCGACTACAATGAGCAGTTCTTC
>few|-|TRBV6-5|TRBJ2-7
CASSEPSPYEQYF
TGTGCCAGCAGTGAACCCAGCCCCTACGAGCAGTACTTC
>-|-|TRBV6-5|TRBJ2-2
CASSYGGVTGELFF
TGTGCCAGCAGTTACGGAGGCGTCACCGGGGAGCTGTTTTTT